The 24 T cell receptor beta chains below come from one sample, sequenced in a study of T cell responses to AZD1222 COVID-19 vaccine. Sequenced by immunoSEQ multiplex PCR; TCRdb stores in-frame clones only, minus some. The sample carries some 88,000 clones, 90% to 95% recorded once. The sample here was peripheral blood, taken on day 0 of AZD1222 vaccination. These receptors came from an adult in good health.

The chain employs TRBV7-3 and TRBJ2-1; the D gene is possibly TRBD1 (5 bases). This CDR3 spans 15 amino acids. Between the trimmed V and J ends, which lost 5 bases and 0 bases, there was a span of 11 bases. The V gene's germline CDR1 is SGHTA and CDR2 FQGTGA. The CDR3 is CASSPDSSSYNEQFF. DNA of the CDR3: TGTGCCAGCAGCCCCGACAGCAGCTCCTACAATGAGCAGTTCTTC. The complete variable domain, with remaining parts taken from reference TRBV7-3 and TRBJ2-1, reads GAGVSQTPSNKVTEKGKYVELRCDPISGHTALYWYRQSLGQGPEFLIYFQGTGAADDSGLPNDRFFAVRPEGSVSTLKIQRTERGDSAVYLCASSPDSSSYNEQFFGPGTRLTVL.

The chain uses TRBV7-9 and TRBJ1-2; 7 positions match TRBD1. V was pared by 5 bases and J by 13 bases, with 7 bases of the junction left unmatched. The germline V gene has CDR1 SEHNR and CDR2 FQNEAQ (reference sequence). The CDR3 loop spans 11 amino acids. CDR3 in DNA: TGTGCCAGCAGCACCGACAGGGCGTTCACCTTC. Encoded protein: CASSTDRAFTF. The full variable domain, rest sourced from reference TRBV7-9 and TRBJ1-2, is DTGVSQNPRHKITKRGQNVTFRCDPISEHNRLYWYRQTLGQGPEFLTYFQNEAQLEKSRLLSDRFSAERPKGSFSTLEIQRTEQGDSAMYLCASSTDRAFTFGSGTRLTVV.

This chain uses TRBV5-1 with TRBJ2-1; 8 positions agree with TRBD2. The CDR3 runs 16 residues. Looked up from germline, CDR1 is SGHRS and CDR2 is YFSETQ. J gave up 8 bases and V 0 bases, and 10 bases lay outside the gene matches. The CDR3 region is CASSLAGTSGYYEQFF. The CDR3 bases are TGCGCCAGCAGCTTGGCCGGGACTAGTGGTTATTATGAGCAGTTCTTC.

The V and J genes are TRBV7-6 and TRBJ2-1; perhaps TRBD1 as D (5 bases). CDR3 length equals 16 residues. The V end lost 0 bases, the J end lost 0 bases, and 9 bases lay between the germline ends. The germline V gene has CDR1 SGHVS and CDR2 FNYEAQ. The CDR3 region has the DNA TGTGCCAGCAGCTTAGCAGCCAGGGACTCCTACAATGAGCAGTTCTTC. It codes for CASSLAARDSYNEQFF.

This clone has just one count. The V call is TRBV7-3, the J call TRBJ2-3; 11 bases are a match to TRBD2. From germline, CDR1 is SGHTA and CDR2 FQGTGA. The CDR3 is 15 residues long. V trimming: 5 bases; J trimming: 3 bases; junction bases outside the gene matches: 4. CDR3 residues: CASSPRLAGTDTQYF. CDR3 coding DNA: TGTGCCAGCAGCCCCCGACTAGCGGGAACAGATACGCAGTATTTT. Looking up the rest from reference TRBV7-3 and TRBJ2-3 gives the full variable domain: GAGVSQTPSNKVTEKGKYVELRCDPISGHTALYWYRQSLGQGPEFLIYFQGTGAADDSGLPNDRFFAVRPEGSVSTLKIQRTERGDSAVYLCASSPRLAGTDTQYFGPGTRLTVL.

The V and J genes are TRBV24-1 and TRBJ2-6; D is unclear. The CDR3 has 12 residues. Germline-derived CDR1 and CDR2 are KGHDR and SFDVKD. Trimming took off 7 bases at V and 4 bases at J, with 4 bases between the two ends. CDR3 region: CATSPGANVLTF. Here the CDR3 DNA reads TGTGCCACCAGCCCCGGGGCCAACGTCCTGACTTTC.

The V gene is TRBV7-2, the J gene TRBJ2-1; weak D call: TRBD2 (5 bases). V shed 3 bases and J shed 9 bases, with 24 bases lying between them. The CDR3 extends over 17 amino acids. The germline CDR1 and CDR2 sequences are SGHTA and FQGNSA. CDR3 in DNA: TGTGCCAGCAGCTTGCAGGATTGGAGCCGGGAAATGGCTGAGCAGTTCTTC. It specifies CASSLQDWSREMAEQFF.

This chain uses TRBV14 with TRBJ1-1; D ambiguous. CDR1 SGHDN and CDR2 FVKESK come from the germline V gene. The CDR3 consists of 13 residues. The V end was cut by 1 base, the J end by 0 bases, with 3 bases between. The CDR3 protein is CASSQGMNTEAFF. The DNA of the CDR3 is TGTGCCAGCAGCCAAGGAATGAACACTGAAGCTTTCTTT.

The rearrangement joins TRBV9 to TRBJ1-5; weak D call: TRBD1 (6 bases). CDR3 length equals 13 residues. In germline, CDR1 is SGDLS, CDR2 YYNGEE. Trimming cost V 4 bases and J 6 bases, with 11 bases left between them. The CDR3 is CASSRGRGQPQHF. The CDR3 region has the DNA TGTGCCAGCAGCCGGGGGCGAGGTCAGCCCCAGCATTTT. Full variable domain (rest looked up from reference TRBV9 and TRBJ1-5): DSGVTQTPKHLITATGQRVTLRCSPRSGDLSVYWYQQSLDQGLQFLIQYYNGEERAKGNILERFSAQQFPDLHSELNLSSLELGDSALYFCASSRGRGQPQHFGDGTRLSIL.

The gene calls are TRBV6-5 and TRBJ2-1; D remains ambiguous. Germline V CDR1 and CDR2: MNHEY, SVGAGI. The CDR3 runs to 13 residues. V was shortened by 0 bases and J by 5 bases, with 5 bases between the two germline ends. Written as DNA, the CDR3 is TGTGCCAGCAGTTACTCACCTAACAATGAGCAGTTCTTC. Its translation is CASSYSPNNEQFF.

The chain couples TRBV28 to TRBJ1-2; a weak D match, TRBD1 (6 bases). CDR3 length: 14 residues. V was cut by 6 bases and J by 3 bases, with 14 bases left in between. The germline gives CDR1 MDHEN, CDR2 SYDVKM. The CDR3 DNA sequence: TGTGCCAGCAGCTACAGGGAGTCCCACTATGGCTACACCTTC. It yields the protein CASSYRESHYGYTF.

The chain links TRBV19 to TRBJ2-7; either TRBD1 or TRBD2 may supply D (6 bases each). Germline V gene lookup returns CDR1 LNHDA and CDR2 SQIVND (reference sequence). The CDR3 runs 13 residues. V dropped 3 bases and J dropped 7 bases, with 13 bases sitting between them. The CDR3 nucleotides read TGTGCCAGTAGTATGGGGGCTAGCGTTGAGCAGTACTTC. Translated, it gives CASSMGASVEQYF.

The chain employs TRBV4-1 and TRBJ2-3; D perhaps matches TRBD2 (5 bases). This CDR3 comprises 13 residues. Trimming took off 1 base at V and 5 bases at J, with 7 bases between the two ends. Germline V gene sequence: CDR1 MGHRA, CDR2 YSYEKL. The CDR3 DNA reads as TGCGCCAGCAGCCAAGGCCGGGGAGATACGCAGTATTTT. It specifies CASSQGRGDTQYF.

The chain links TRBV4-2 to TRBJ1-1; a possible D gene is TRBD1 (5 bases). The CDR3 consists of 13 residues. V lost 1 base and J lost 6, with 9 bases in between. Germline V gives CDR1 LGHNA, CDR2 YNFKEQ. The CDR3 coding sequence is TGTGCCAGCAGCCAAGGGAGGGGTCCTGAAGCTTTCTTT. Amino acid sequence: CASSQGRGPEAFF.

The rearrangement joins TRBV6-5 to TRBJ1-1; D unresolved. Germline lookup yields CDR1 MNHEY and CDR2 SVGAGI. This CDR3 is built from 13 residues. The germline V and J ends were trimmed by 6 bases and 1 base, with 9 bases remaining between them. CDR3 region: CASSLVENTEAFF. Written as DNA, the CDR3 is TGTGCCAGCAGCCTAGTGGAGAACACTGAAGCTTTCTTT.

V is TRBV24-1 and J is TRBJ2-2; D may be TRBD1 (6 bases). There are 12 residues in the CDR3. The germline CDR1 and CDR2 sequences are KGHDR and SFDVKD. V lost 7 bases to trimming and J lost 6 bases, with 8 bases between them. CDR3 amino acids: CATRKGAGELFF. The CDR3, as DNA: TGTGCCACCAGGAAGGGGGCCGGGGAGCTGTTTTTT.

This clone was found once. The V gene is TRBV19, the J gene TRBJ1-6; D may be TRBD1 (6 bases). Germline CDR1 reads LNHDA; CDR2 reads SQIVND (reference sequence). V was cut by 7 bases and J by 9 bases, with 13 bases left in between. The CDR3 has 13 amino acids. CDR3 nucleotide sequence: TGTGCCAGTAAGGGGGATGGTGCTTCACCCCTCCACTTT. Its protein is CASKGDGASPLHF. The complete variable domain, with remaining parts taken from reference TRBV19 and TRBJ1-6, reads DGGITQSPKYLFRKEGQNVTLSCEQNLNHDAMYWYRQDPGQGLRLIYYSQIVNDFQKGDIAEGYSVSREKKESFPLTVTSAQKNPTAFYLCASKGDGASPLHFGNGTRLTVT.

The J gene is TRBJ1-4, the V gene TRBV9, with D hard to call. The germline gives CDR1 SGDLS, CDR2 YYNGEE. Deletions cut 0 bases from V and 7 bases from J, with 13 bases between. The CDR3 length is 15 residues. Here the CDR3 DNA reads TGTGCCAGCAGCGTAGCGGAGGGAAGGGCTGAAAAACTGTTTTTT. Encoded protein: CASSVAEGRAEKLFF.

CDR3 nucleotides: TGTGCCAGCAGCCATGACCGGGACAGGGGGCATAAGCATTTT. Translation gives CASSHDRDRGHKHF. The J gene is TRBJ1-5, the V gene TRBV3-1 (or the pseudogene TRBV3-2); 12 nucleotides agree with TRBD1. The V and J ends lost 3 bases and 14 bases, in that order; junction bases with no gene match: 8. In germline, CDR1 is LGHDT, CDR2 YNNKEL (reference sequence). The CDR3 loop spans 14 amino acids.

This chain joins TRBV6-1 and TRBJ2-1; TRBD2 matches at 12 bases. The V segment lost 1 base and the J segment 1 base; nucleotides outside the gene matches: 2. Germline-derived CDR1 and CDR2 are MNHNS and SASEGT. The CDR3 spans 17 residues. CDR3 residues: CASSEEGLAGSYNEQFF. The CDR3 bases are TGTGCCAGCAGTGAAGAAGGACTAGCGGGGTCCTACAATGAGCAGTTCTTC.

V gene TRBV6-4 combines with J gene TRBJ2-1; 12 nucleotides match TRBD2. V dropped 8 bases and J dropped 3; count of bases not matched to a gene: 5. The CDR3 is 15 residues long. The germline V gene has CDR1 MRHNA and CDR2 SNTAGT. This chain's CDR3 is CASQVTSGSYNEQFF. The CDR3 DNA reads TGTGCCAGCCAGGTGACTAGCGGGAGCTACAATGAGCAGTTCTTC.

The V call is TRBV13, the J call TRBJ2-3, with TRBD2 matching 7 bases. CDR3 length: 18 residues. In germline, CDR1 is PRHDT, CDR2 FYEKMQ (reference sequence). V shed 3 bases and J 2 bases; nucleotides not matched to a gene: 14. For the CDR3, the DNA is TGTGCCAGCAGCTTCCAGAGGGCGGGAGACCCCCCCACAGATACGCAGTATTTT. Protein sequence: CASSFQRAGDPPTDTQYF.

The chain links TRBV7-2 to TRBJ2-5; TRBD2 agrees at 11 bases. The germline CDR1 and CDR2 sequences are SGHTA and FQGNSA. CDR3 length equals 15 residues. With 6 bases clipped from V and 7 bases from J, the junction kept 10 bases outside the gene matches. Here the CDR3 reads CASSLYSGRGGTQYF. In DNA, the CDR3 is TGTGCCAGCAGTCTTTATAGCGGGAGGGGCGGGACCCAGTACTTC.

The chain links TRBV11-2 to TRBJ2-3; 11 bases match TRBD2. The CDR3 is 16 residues long. Per the germline V gene, CDR1 is SGHAT and CDR2 is FQNNGV. V lost 2 bases, J lost 0 bases, and 1 base stayed unmatched. CDR3 residues: CASSLLAGGSTDTQYF. The DNA of the CDR3 is TGTGCCAGCAGCTTACTAGCGGGAGGAAGCACAGATACGCAGTATTTT.